The T cell receptor (beta chain) under discussion was sequenced for a study of blood T cell repertoires in COVID-19. Study background: The United States, Italy and Spain were the sources of the acute and convalescent COVID-19 samples. The cDNA or gDNA used as material had been derived from T cells, B-cell-depleted T cells, or PBMCs.

In the authors' methods: Quantification of nucleated cells was approximated via reference gene primer amplification. Sequenced by immunoSEQ multiplex PCR; TCRdb stores in-frame clones only, minus some. V and J calls and clone size are copied from that table; D and trimming were computed from the DNA. Here the sample spans roughly 130,000 clones, more than 65% being singletons. The CDR3 is 15 amino acids. Germline CDR1 and CDR2: SGHAT and FQNNGV. The V gene end was trimmed by 3 bases and the J gene end by 1 base; junction bases not matched to a gene: 6. The sequence was obtained from a man older than 75 with acute or convalescent COVID-19. Specimen: peripheral blood. V and J are TRBV11-2 and TRBJ2-7; 7 nucleotides agree with TRBD1. CDR3: CASSFTTGQSYEQYF. The CDR3 DNA is TGTGCCAGCAGCTTCACGACAGGGCAATCCTACGAGCAGTACTTC. Using reference TRBV11-2 and TRBJ2-7 for the parts outside the CDR3, the full variable domain is EAGVAQSPRYKIIEKRQSVAFWCNPISGHATLYWYQQILGQGPKLLIQFQNNGVVDDSQLPKDRFSAERLKGVDSTLKIQPAKLEDSAVYLCASSFTTGQSYEQYFGPGTRLTVT.